A selection of T cell receptor beta chains follows, all from one sample in a study of T cell repertoires in cytomegalovirus infection. These receptors have no known antigen. Each CDR3 protein gets one entry after TCRdb re-called the reads with MiXCR. The repertoire holds 26,000 or so distinct CDR3 sequences, about 19% seen once, with more than 80% in the top ten. The specimen comprised CD8+ T cells from cultured PBMCs, sampled from culture after CMV antigen stimulation. The origin of the receptors is a human donor in good health (CMV status not recorded). Some clones in this sample may be carry-over from other donors' samples. Each CDR3 is given with its conserved first and last residue. D genes are given only for firm matches. Some rows mark clone size as missing; the rest say once, few, many or name a class of expanded clone.

d_call clone_size cdr3_length j_call v_call cdr3_aa cdr3_nt
NA few 16 TRBJ1-4 TRBV9 CASSGGKIATNEKLFF TGTGCCAGCAGCGGCGGAAAGATAGCAACTAATGAAAAACTGTTTTTT
NA NA 14 TRBJ2-1 TRBV12-3/TRBV12-4 CASSLVGTYNEQFF TGTGCCAGCAGTTTAGTAGGGACCTACAATGAGCAGTTCTTC
NA few 13 TRBJ2-7 TRBV7-9 CASSRDIREEQYF TGTGCCAGCAGCCGGGACATCCGGGAGGAGCAGTACTTC
TRBD2 few 18 TRBJ2-1 TRBV7-6 CASSLRGASGNSYNEQFF TGTGCCAGCAGCTTACGAGGGGCTAGCGGGAACTCCTACAATGAGCAGTTCTTC
NA NA 13 TRBJ2-2 TRBV12-3/TRBV12-4 CASSFLRTGELFF TGTGCCAGCAGTTTCCTGCGGACCGGGGAGCTGTTTTTT
NA many 14 TRBJ2-7 TRBV19 CASSLQTGSYEQYF TGTGCCAGTAGTCTCCAAACAGGGTCCTACGAGCAGTACTTC
NA medium-sized 13 TRBJ1-5 TRBV20-1 CSARKGINQPQHF TGCAGTGCTAGAAAGGGGATTAATCAGCCCCAGCATTTT
NA NA 16 TRBJ2-5 TRBV12-3/TRBV12-4 CASSFSGGGRQETQYF TGTGCCAGCAGTTTTTCAGGCGGGGGCCGCCAAGAGACCCAGTACTTC
NA few 14 TRBJ2-7 TRBV27 CASRGQGREYEQYF TGTGCCAGCAGGGGGCAGGGACGGGAGTACGAGCAGTACTTC
TRBD2 NA 17 TRBJ2-1 TRBV7-8 CASRNGLAGADYNEQFF TGTGCCAGCAGGAACGGACTAGCGGGGGCCGATTACAATGAGCAGTTCTTC
NA many 11 TRBJ2-2 TRBV6-2/TRBV6-3 CASSLTGELFF TGTGCCAGCAGTTTAACCGGGGAGCTGTTTTTT
NA NA 13 TRBJ1-1 TRBV7-3 CASSSRDPHEAFF TGTGCCAGCAGCTCCCGGGACCCCCATGAGGCTTTCTTT
NA few 15 TRBJ2-5 TRBV4-3 CASSQDGTAKETQYF TGCGCCAGCAGCCAAGATGGAACAGCTAAAGAGACCCAGTACTTC
TRBD1 NA 13 TRBJ1-1 TRBV28 CASSATGDTEAFF TGTGCCAGCAGCGCTACAGGGGACACTGAAGCTTTCTTT
TRBD2 NA 15 TRBJ2-2 TRBV9 CASSTGTSGGGELFF TGTGCCAGCAGCACCGGGACTAGCGGGGGTGGGGAGCTGTTTTTT
TRBD1 many 20 TRBJ1-5 TRBV28 CASSPGWSDRGVFGNQPQHF TGTGCCAGCAGTCCCGGGTGGAGCGACAGGGGAGTCTTTGGCAATCAGCCCCAGCATTTT
NA many 11 TRBJ2-7 TRBV7-9 CASSRTYEQYF TGTGCCAGCAGCCGGACCTACGAGCAGTACTTC
NA NA 14 TRBJ2-7 TRBV7-9 CASSLIADPYEQYF TGTGCCAGCAGCTTAATAGCGGACCCCTACGAGCAGTACTTC
NA many 14 TRBJ1-5 TRBV19 CASSRYRAEEPQHF TGTGCCAGTTCCCGTTACAGGGCTGAGGAGCCCCAGCATTTT
TRBD2 NA 14 TRBJ2-7 TRBV20-1 CSASKLAETYEQYF TGCAGTGCTAGTAAACTAGCGGAGACCTACGAGCAGTACTTC
NA NA 12 TRBJ2-3 TRBV6-2/TRBV6-3 CASRTTQHTQYF TGTGCCAGCAGAACGACACAACATACGCAGTATTTT
NA NA 19 TRBJ2-3 TRBV7-2 CASSLARSGAGFSTDTQYF TGTGCCAGCAGCTTAGCGCGATCGGGGGCGGGCTTTAGCACAGATACGCAGTATTTT
NA few 17 TRBJ2-1 TRBV7-2 CASSLGTARSSYNEQFF TGTGCCAGCAGCTTAGGAACAGCCAGAAGCTCCTACAATGAGCAGTTCTTC
TRBD2 NA 15 TRBJ2-7 TRBV7-2 CASSLVWTSDREQYF TGTGCCAGCAGCTTGGTTTGGACTAGCGATCGGGAGCAGTACTTC